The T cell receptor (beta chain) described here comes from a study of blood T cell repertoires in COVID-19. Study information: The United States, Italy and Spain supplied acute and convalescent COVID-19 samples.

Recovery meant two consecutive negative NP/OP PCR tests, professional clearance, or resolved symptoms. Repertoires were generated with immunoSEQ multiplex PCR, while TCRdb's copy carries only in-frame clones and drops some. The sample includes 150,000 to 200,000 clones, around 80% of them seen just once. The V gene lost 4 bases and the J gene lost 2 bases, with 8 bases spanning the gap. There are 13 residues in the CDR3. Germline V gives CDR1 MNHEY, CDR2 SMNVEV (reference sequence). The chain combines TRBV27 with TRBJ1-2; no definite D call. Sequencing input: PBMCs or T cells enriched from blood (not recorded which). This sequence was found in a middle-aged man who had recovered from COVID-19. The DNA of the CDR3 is TGTGCCAGCAGTTCCCTCCCCAACTATGGCTACACCTTC. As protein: CASSSLPNYGYTF.